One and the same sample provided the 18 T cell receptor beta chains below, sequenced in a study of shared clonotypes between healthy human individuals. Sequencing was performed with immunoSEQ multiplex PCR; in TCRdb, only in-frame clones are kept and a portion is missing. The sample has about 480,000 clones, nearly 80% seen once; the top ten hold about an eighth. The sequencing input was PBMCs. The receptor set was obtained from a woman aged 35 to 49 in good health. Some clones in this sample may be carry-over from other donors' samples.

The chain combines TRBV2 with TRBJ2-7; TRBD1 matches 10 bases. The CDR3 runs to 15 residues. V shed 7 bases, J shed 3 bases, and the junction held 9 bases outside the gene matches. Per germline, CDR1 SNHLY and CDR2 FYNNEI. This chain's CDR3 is CASTRGTGVFYEQYF. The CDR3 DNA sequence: TGTGCCAGCACCCGGGGGACAGGGGTGTTCTACGAGCAGTACTTC. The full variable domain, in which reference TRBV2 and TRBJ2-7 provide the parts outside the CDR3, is EPEVTQTPSHQVTQMGQEVILRCVPISNHLYFYWYRQILGQKVEFLVSFYNNEISEKSEIFDDQFSVERPDGSNFTLKIRSTKLEDSAMYFCASTRGTGVFYEQYFGPGTRLTVT.

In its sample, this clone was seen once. CDR3 in DNA: TGTGCCAGCAGCCGAGGAATAGGGGGCTACGAGCAGTACTTC. This translates into CASSRGIGGYEQYF. The chain employs TRBV14 and TRBJ2-7; TRBD1 is a possible D gene (6 bases). Germline lookup yields CDR1 SGHDN and CDR2 FVKESK. There are 14 residues in the CDR3. The V end lost 4 bases, the J end lost 3 bases, and 13 bases lay between the germline ends.

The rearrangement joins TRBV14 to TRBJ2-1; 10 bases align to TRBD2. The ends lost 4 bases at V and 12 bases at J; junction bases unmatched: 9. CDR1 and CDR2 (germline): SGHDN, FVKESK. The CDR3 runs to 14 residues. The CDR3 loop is CASSPIAGGMAQFF. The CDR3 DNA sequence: TGTGCCAGCAGCCCGATAGCGGGAGGAATGGCGCAGTTCTTC.

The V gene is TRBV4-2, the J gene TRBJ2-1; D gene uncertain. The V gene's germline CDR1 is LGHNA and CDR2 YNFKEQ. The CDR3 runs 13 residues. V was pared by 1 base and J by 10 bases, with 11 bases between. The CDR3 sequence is CASSQATRAEQFF. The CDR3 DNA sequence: TGTGCCAGCAGCCAAGCGACTCGGGCGGAGCAGTTCTTC.

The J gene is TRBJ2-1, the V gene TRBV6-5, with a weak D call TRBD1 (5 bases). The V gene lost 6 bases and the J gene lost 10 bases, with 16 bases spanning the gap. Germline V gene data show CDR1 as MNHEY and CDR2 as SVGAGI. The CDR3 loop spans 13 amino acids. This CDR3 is CASRVSRRVEQFF. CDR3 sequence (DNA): TGTGCCAGCAGAGTATCTCGCAGGGTGGAGCAGTTCTTC.

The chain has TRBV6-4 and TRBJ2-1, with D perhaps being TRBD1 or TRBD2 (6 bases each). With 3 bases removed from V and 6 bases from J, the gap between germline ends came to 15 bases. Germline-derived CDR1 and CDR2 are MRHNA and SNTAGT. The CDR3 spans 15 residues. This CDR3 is CASSEGGLGGNEQFF. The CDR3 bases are TGTGCCAGCAGTGAAGGGGGGCTAGGGGGCAATGAGCAGTTCTTC.

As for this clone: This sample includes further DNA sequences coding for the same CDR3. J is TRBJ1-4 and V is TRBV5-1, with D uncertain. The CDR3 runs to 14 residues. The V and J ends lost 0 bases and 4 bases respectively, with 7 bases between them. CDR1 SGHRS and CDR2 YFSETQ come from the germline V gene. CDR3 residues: CASSLEGINEKLFF. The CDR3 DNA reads TGCGCCAGCAGCTTGGAAGGGATTAATGAAAAACTGTTTTTT.

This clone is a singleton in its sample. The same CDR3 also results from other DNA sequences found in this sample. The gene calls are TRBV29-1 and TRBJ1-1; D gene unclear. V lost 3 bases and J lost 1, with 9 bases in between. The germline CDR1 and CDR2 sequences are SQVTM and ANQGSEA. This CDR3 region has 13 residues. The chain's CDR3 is CSVDRQQNTEAFF. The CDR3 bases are TGCAGCGTTGACCGGCAGCAGAACACTGAAGCTTTCTTT.

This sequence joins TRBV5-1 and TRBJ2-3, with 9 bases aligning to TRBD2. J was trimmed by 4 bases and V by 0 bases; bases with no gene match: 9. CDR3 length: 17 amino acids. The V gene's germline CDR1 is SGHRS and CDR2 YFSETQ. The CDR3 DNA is TGCGCCAGCAGCTTGGCAGTAGCGGGAGAGGGTGCAGATACGCAGTATTTT. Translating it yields CASSLAVAGEGADTQYF. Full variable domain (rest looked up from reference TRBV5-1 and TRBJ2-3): KAGVTQTPRYLIKTRGQQVTLSCSPISGHRSVSWYQQTPGQGLQFLFEYFSETQRNKGNFPGRFSGRQFSNSRSEMNVSTLELGDSALYLCASSLAVAGEGADTQYFGPGTRLTVL.

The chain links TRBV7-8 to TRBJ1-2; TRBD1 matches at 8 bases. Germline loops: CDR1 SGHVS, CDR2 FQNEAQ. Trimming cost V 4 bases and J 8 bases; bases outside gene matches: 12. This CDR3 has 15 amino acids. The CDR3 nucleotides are TGTGCCAGCAGCTACGGACAGGGAAACGGGTACGGCTACACCTTC. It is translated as CASSYGQGNGYGYTF.

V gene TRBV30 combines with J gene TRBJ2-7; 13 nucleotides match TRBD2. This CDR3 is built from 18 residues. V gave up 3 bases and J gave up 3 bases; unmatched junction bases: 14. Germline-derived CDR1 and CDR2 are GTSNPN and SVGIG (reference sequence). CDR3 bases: TGTGCCTGGAGCATGAGGACAGCCCGACTAGCGGGAGGCTACGAGCAGTACTTC. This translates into CAWSMRTARLAGGYEQYF.

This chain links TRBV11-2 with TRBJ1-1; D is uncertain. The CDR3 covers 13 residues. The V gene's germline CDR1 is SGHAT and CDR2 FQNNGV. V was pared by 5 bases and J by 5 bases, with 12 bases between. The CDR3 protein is CASSPSSGTEAFF. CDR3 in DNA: TGTGCCAGCAGCCCCTCTTCGGGGACTGAAGCTTTCTTT.

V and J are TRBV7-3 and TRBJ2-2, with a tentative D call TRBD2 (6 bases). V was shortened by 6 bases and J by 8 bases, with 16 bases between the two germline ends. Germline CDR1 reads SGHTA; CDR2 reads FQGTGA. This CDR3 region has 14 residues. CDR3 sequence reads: CASRAGPAEGELFF. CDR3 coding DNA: TGTGCCAGCAGAGCGGGTCCTGCCGAGGGGGAGCTGTTTTTT.

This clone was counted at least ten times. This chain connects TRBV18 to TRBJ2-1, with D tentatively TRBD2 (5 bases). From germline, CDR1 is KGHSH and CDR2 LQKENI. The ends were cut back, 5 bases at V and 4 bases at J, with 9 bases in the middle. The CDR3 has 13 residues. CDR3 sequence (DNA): TGTGCCAGCTCAACGGGATTATACAATGAGCAGTTCTTC. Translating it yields CASSTGLYNEQFF.

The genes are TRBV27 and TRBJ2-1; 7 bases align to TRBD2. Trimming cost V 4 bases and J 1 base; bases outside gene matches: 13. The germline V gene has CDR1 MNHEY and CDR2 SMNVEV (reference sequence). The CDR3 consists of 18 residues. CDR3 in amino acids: CASSSLGNSGFSYNEQFF. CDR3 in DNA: TGTGCCAGCAGTTCCCTGGGGAATAGCGGGTTTTCCTACAATGAGCAGTTCTTC.

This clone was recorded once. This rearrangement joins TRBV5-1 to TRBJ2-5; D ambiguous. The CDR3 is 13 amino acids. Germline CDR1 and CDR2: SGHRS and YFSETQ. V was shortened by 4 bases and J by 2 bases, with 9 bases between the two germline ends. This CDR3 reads CASSPLGQETQYF. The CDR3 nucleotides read TGCGCCAGCAGCCCCCTGGGGCAAGAGACCCAGTACTTC.

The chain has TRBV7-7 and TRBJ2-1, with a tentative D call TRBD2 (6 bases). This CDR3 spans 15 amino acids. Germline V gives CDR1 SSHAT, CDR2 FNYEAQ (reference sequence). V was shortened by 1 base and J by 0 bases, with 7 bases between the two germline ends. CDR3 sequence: CASSLVLASYNEQFF. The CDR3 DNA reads TGTGCCAGCAGCTTAGTACTAGCCTCCTACAATGAGCAGTTCTTC.

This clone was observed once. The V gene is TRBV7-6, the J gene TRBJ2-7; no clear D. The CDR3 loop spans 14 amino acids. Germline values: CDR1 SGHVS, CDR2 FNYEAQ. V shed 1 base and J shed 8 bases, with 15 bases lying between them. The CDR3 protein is CASSLVASGGKQYF. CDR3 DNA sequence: TGTGCCAGCAGCTTAGTAGCTAGTGGTGGGAAGCAGTACTTC.